Below are 26 T cell receptor beta chains sequenced from a single sample in a study of T cell changes during pregnancy in multiple sclerosis. This table comes from immunoSEQ multiplex PCR, and its TCRdb copy is limited to in-frame clones, with some not included. The data show fewer than 85,000 clones, about 95% seen once. Sequenced here: peripheral blood, sampled in the second trimester of pregnancy. The receptors shown here come from a female donor with multiple sclerosis, enrolled in a pregnancy study.

The CDR3 DNA follows: TGTGCCAGCGACCCGGGACTAGCGGGATACAATGAGCAGTTCTTC. It is translated as CASDPGLAGYNEQFF. V is TRBV5-4 and J is TRBJ2-1; 13 nucleotides align to TRBD2. The CDR3 runs to 15 residues. The junction had 5 bases not matched to a gene; V was cut back by 7 bases and J by 4 bases. Per the germline V gene, CDR1 is SGHNT and CDR2 is YYREEE (reference sequence).

The chain uses TRBV13 and TRBJ2-3, with TRBD2 identical over 10 bases. CDR1 and CDR2 from the germline V gene are PRHDT and FYEKMQ (reference sequence). The CDR3 has 15 residues. The V gene end was trimmed by 0 bases and the J gene end by 4 bases; junction bases not matched to a gene: 1. CDR3 sequence (DNA): TGTGCCAGCAGCTTAGGGCTAGCGGGAGCAGATACGCAGTATTTT. This codes for CASSLGLAGADTQYF.

The chain combines TRBV19 with TRBJ1-5; TRBD1 agrees at 7 bases. The trim removed 4 bases at V and 1 base at J, leaving 10 bases unmatched. Germline V lookup: CDR1 LNHDA, CDR2 SQIVND (reference sequence). CDR3 length equals 17 residues. The CDR3 reads CASSTYIAGGSNQPQHF. The CDR3 DNA follows: TGTGCCAGTAGTACGTATATTGCAGGGGGAAGCAATCAGCCCCAGCATTTT.

The gene calls are TRBV30 and TRBJ2-7; D might be TRBD1 (6 bases). Trimming cost V 4 bases and J 5 bases, with 12 bases left between them. The CDR3 is made up of 12 amino acids. Germline V gives CDR1 GTSNPN, CDR2 SVGIG (reference sequence). The CDR3 here is CAWTAGGDEQYF. CDR3 sequence (DNA): TGTGCCTGGACAGCTGGGGGCGACGAGCAGTACTTC.

The V and J genes are TRBV19 and TRBJ2-3, with D maybe TRBD1 (5 bases). Germline loops: CDR1 LNHDA, CDR2 SQIVND (reference sequence). The CDR3 extends over 14 amino acids. V lost 7 bases and J lost 0, with 11 bases in between. In DNA, the CDR3 is TGTGCCAGTAATGAACAGGCTAGCACAGATACGCAGTATTTT. Its translation is CASNEQASTDTQYF. Filled out from reference TRBV19 and TRBJ2-3, the complete variable domain reads DGGITQSPKYLFRKEGQNVTLSCEQNLNHDAMYWYRQDPGQGLRLIYYSQIVNDFQKGDIAEGYSVSREKKESFPLTVTSAQKNPTAFYLCASNEQASTDTQYFGPGTRLTVL.

This chain links TRBV9 with TRBJ2-5; possible D gene TRBD2, 6 bases. The CDR3 extends over 15 amino acids. Germline V gene sequence: CDR1 SGDLS, CDR2 YYNGEE. Trimming removed 2 bases from V and 4 bases from J, with 15 bases in between. Written as DNA, the CDR3 is TGTGCCAGCAGCGTTGGGGGGTTTTCGTTAGAGACCCAGTACTTC. Translation gives CASSVGGFSLETQYF.

This sequence joins TRBV9 and TRBJ2-7; a weak D match, TRBD1 (5 bases). CDR1 is SGDLS, CDR2 YYNGEE, per germline. V shed 2 bases and J shed 7 bases, with 19 bases lying between them. The CDR3 is made up of 15 amino acids. CDR3 DNA: TGTGCCAGCAGCGTCGAGGTAGGGGCGGAATGGGAGCAGTACTTC. Encoded protein: CASSVEVGAEWEQYF.

This clone was detected only once. The chain carries TRBV7-2 and TRBJ1-2; D perhaps matches TRBD1 (6 bases). CDR1 and CDR2 from the germline V gene are SGHTA and FQGNSA. The CDR3 contains 13 residues. Between the trimmed V and J ends, which lost 5 bases and 4 bases, there was a span of 11 bases. CDR3 residues: CASSRRGGYGYTF. The CDR3 DNA sequence: TGTGCCAGCAGCCGCAGGGGCGGCTATGGCTACACCTTC.

The rearrangement uses TRBV11-2 and TRBJ1-1, with TRBD1 identical over 8 bases. CDR3 length equals 16 residues. CDR1 SGHAT and CDR2 FQNNGV come from the germline V gene. The ends lost 2 bases at V and 2 bases at J; junction bases unmatched: 7. CDR3 in DNA: TGTGCCAGCAGCTTACCTGGGACAGGTGGAAACACTGAAGCTTTCTTT. Its protein is CASSLPGTGGNTEAFF.

The chain employs TRBV29-1 and TRBJ2-1; D call uncertain. The CDR3 is 18 residues long. Per the germline V gene, CDR1 is SQVTM and CDR2 is ANQGSEA. V was clipped by 3 bases and J by 3 bases, with 24 bases between them. CDR3 coding DNA: TGCAGCGTTGATGAACTTGAGCTAGTCCCTAAAAACTACAATGAGCAGTTCTTC. Translating gives CSVDELELVPKNYNEQFF.

The DNA for the CDR3 is TGTGCCAGCAGCTCGTATAAGGGGGCAGCCTACAATGAGCAGTTCTTC. Translation: CASSSYKGAAYNEQFF. The chain couples TRBV7-6 to TRBJ2-1; 7 positions agree with TRBD1. Germline values: CDR1 SGHVS, CDR2 FNYEAQ. The CDR3 is 16 residues long. J gave up 2 bases and V 4 bases, and 8 bases lay outside the gene matches.

This chain links TRBV19 with TRBJ2-7; the D gene is possibly TRBD1 (5 bases). V gave up 5 bases and J gave up 6 bases, with 14 bases separating them. The CDR3 is 13 amino acids. Looked up from germline, CDR1 is LNHDA and CDR2 is SQIVND (reference sequence). CDR3 sequence reads: CASSFAVTGEQYF. CDR3 sequence (DNA): TGTGCCAGTAGTTTTGCAGTTACAGGCGAGCAGTACTTC. Full variable domain (rest looked up from reference TRBV19 and TRBJ2-7): DGGITQSPKYLFRKEGQNVTLSCEQNLNHDAMYWYRQDPGQGLRLIYYSQIVNDFQKGDIAEGYSVSREKKESFPLTVTSAQKNPTAFYLCASSFAVTGEQYFGPGTRLTVT.

V and J are TRBV19 and TRBJ1-1, with 11 bases identical to TRBD1. This CDR3 spans 15 amino acids. CDR1 and CDR2 (germline): LNHDA, SQIVND (reference sequence). V gave up 3 bases and J gave up 4 bases; unmatched junction bases: 4. Here the CDR3 reads CASSIGDRGGTEAFF. Here the CDR3 DNA reads TGTGCCAGTAGTATTGGGGACAGGGGGGGCACTGAAGCTTTCTTT.

V is TRBV6-4 and J is TRBJ2-1; TRBD2 matches 12 bases. The germline V gene encodes CDR1 MRHNA and CDR2 SNTAGT. The CDR3 length is 17 residues. V shed 4 bases, J shed 0 bases, and the junction held 4 bases outside the gene matches. This chain's CDR3 is CASSVSTSGSSYNEQFF. In nucleotides, the CDR3 is TGTGCCAGCAGTGTCTCGACTAGCGGGAGCTCCTACAATGAGCAGTTCTTC.

The V gene is TRBV9, the J gene TRBJ2-3; TRBD2 is a possible D gene (6 bases). Per the germline V gene, CDR1 is SGDLS and CDR2 is YYNGEE. CDR3 length equals 15 residues. The germline V and J ends were trimmed by 3 bases and 3 bases, with 14 bases remaining between them. The chain's CDR3 is CASSAGLLSTDTQYF. CDR3 DNA: TGTGCCAGCAGCGCGGGACTGCTATCGACAGATACGCAGTATTTT.

The rearrangement links TRBV4-3 to TRBJ2-1; 7 bases align to TRBD2. Germline CDR1 is LGHNA and CDR2 is YSLEER. The CDR3 runs 16 residues. The junction had 9 bases not matched to a gene; V was cut back by 0 bases and J by 7 bases. The CDR3 loop is CASSQDHGLGRNEQFF. The CDR3 DNA reads as TGCGCCAGCAGCCAAGATCACGGACTAGGGCGGAATGAGCAGTTCTTC.

The chain carries TRBV27 and TRBJ2-7, with 12 positions matching TRBD2. CDR1 and CDR2 (germline): MNHEY, SMNVEV (reference sequence). With 5 bases clipped from V and 0 bases from J, the junction kept 11 bases outside the gene matches. This CDR3 has 18 amino acids. CDR3 nucleotide sequence: TGTGCCAGCAGTCCGGGACTAGCGGGTTTGGGTAGCTCCTACGAGCAGTACTTC. Amino acids: CASSPGLAGLGSSYEQYF.

V gene TRBV10-3 combines with J gene TRBJ2-7, with TRBD1 as a possible D gene (6 bases). This CDR3 comprises 17 residues. From germline, CDR1 is ENHRY and CDR2 SYGVKD. V was shortened by 4 bases and J by 2 bases, with 21 bases between the two germline ends. The CDR3 loop reads CAISAPSPGTSTYEQYF. The DNA of the CDR3 is TGTGCCATCAGTGCGCCGAGTCCCGGGACATCCACCTACGAGCAGTACTTC.

The chain has TRBV19 and TRBJ2-1; 10 nucleotides line up with TRBD2. J was trimmed by 0 bases and V by 5 bases; bases with no gene match: 1. The CDR3 is 15 amino acids. From germline, CDR1 is LNHDA and CDR2 SQIVND (reference sequence). DNA of the CDR3: TGTGCCAGTAGTCCTAGCGGGAGCTCCTACAATGAGCAGTTCTTC. This translates into CASSPSGSSYNEQFF. Based on the CDR3 plus reference TRBV19 and TRBJ2-1, the full variable domain is DGGITQSPKYLFRKEGQNVTLSCEQNLNHDAMYWYRQDPGQGLRLIYYSQIVNDFQKGDIAEGYSVSREKKESFPLTVTSAQKNPTAFYLCASSPSGSSYNEQFFGPGTRLTVL.

The genes are TRBV10-2 and TRBJ2-1; no clear D gene. Trimming left V 4 bases short and J 6 bases short, with 4 bases between. CDR3 length: 11 amino acids. Germline-derived CDR1 and CDR2 are WSHSY and SAAADI. This chain's CDR3 is CASSGGNEQFF. The DNA for the CDR3 is TGCGCCAGCAGTGGAGGCAATGAGCAGTTCTTC.

This sequence joins TRBV5-1 and TRBJ2-1, with a possible D match to TRBD1 (5 bases). Deletions cut 4 bases from V and 10 bases from J, with 15 bases between. This CDR3 is built from 13 residues. Germline V gene lookup returns CDR1 SGHRS and CDR2 YFSETQ. For the CDR3, the DNA is TGCGCCAGCAGCATTACCTTTACAGGCGAGCAGTTCTTC. This gives the protein CASSITFTGEQFF.

The rearrangement uses TRBV7-3 and TRBJ2-5, with D tentatively TRBD2 (6 bases). Germline CDR1 is SGHTA and CDR2 is FQGTGA. Trimming stripped 2 bases from V and 5 bases from J, with 12 bases between. This CDR3 is built from 14 residues. The CDR3 DNA reads TGTGCCAGCAGCTTATTCGGGAGTGGGGAGACCCAGTACTTC. Protein product: CASSLFGSGETQYF.

The table lists this clone with a few counts. The CDR3: CARGGLPPFF. The CDR3 nucleotides read TGTGCCAGGGGAGGGCTCCCGCCTTTCTTT. V gene TRBV6-5 combines with J gene TRBJ1-1, with D unresolved. Germline V gives CDR1 MNHEY, CDR2 SVGAGI. This CDR3 comprises 10 residues. Trimming removed 9 bases at V and 12 bases at J, with 14 bases between.

The chain links TRBV5-4 to TRBJ1-5; 10 bases match TRBD1. Per germline, CDR1 SGHNT and CDR2 YYREEE (reference sequence). The trim removed 3 bases at V and 5 bases at J, leaving 5 bases unmatched. The CDR3 is 15 residues long. The DNA of the CDR3 is TGTGCCAGCAGCTCGGGACAGGGGATGGATCAGCCCCAGCATTTT. Encoded protein: CASSSGQGMDQPQHF.

V usage is TRBV27 and J usage is TRBJ2-7; 10 positions match TRBD2. Germline CDR1 MNHEY, CDR2 SMNVEV (reference sequence). The CDR3 runs 16 residues. Losses at the gene ends were 1 base for V and 3 bases for J; bases not matched to a gene: 6. The CDR3 region is CASSLFGLAGDYEQYF. Here the CDR3 DNA reads TGTGCCAGCAGTTTATTTGGGCTAGCGGGAGACTACGAGCAGTACTTC.

The V call is TRBV18, the J call TRBJ2-4; D may be TRBD1 (5 bases). Germline CDR1 and CDR2: KGHSH and LQKENI. The ends were cut back, 2 bases at V and 0 bases at J, with 8 bases in the middle. CDR3 length: 15 amino acids. The CDR3 here is CASSPGAIAKNIQYF. In nucleotides, the CDR3 is TGTGCCAGCTCACCAGGGGCCATAGCCAAAAACATTCAGTACTTC.